This is a list of T cell receptor beta chains from one sample in a study of monozygotic twins with cystic fibrosis. TCRdb's table, derived via immunoSEQ multiplex PCR, lists solely in-frame clones and lacks some. The sample contains tens of thousands of clones, about 96% of which appear only once. Material for sequencing was blood. The receptors here all came from a girl aged 2-15 years with cystic fibrosis. The CDR3 runs from the conserved cysteine through the conserved F or W. A D gene is named only where the DNA matches it firmly. Clone size appears in some rows only: once, few, many, or a class for an expanded clone.

-	-	TRBJ2-7	TRBV28	14	CASSSPGVWNEQYF	TGTGCCAGCAGTTCCCCGGGGGTGTGGAACGAGCAGTACTTC
-	-	TRBJ2-7	TRBV5-6	13	CASSLGGLREQYF	TGTGCCAGCAGCCTCGGAGGGTTGAGGGAGCAGTACTTC
-	once	TRBJ2-1	TRBV7-7	15	CASSPGRGAHNEQFF	TGTGCCAGCAGCCCGGGCAGGGGAGCGCACAATGAGCAGTTCTTC
-	-	TRBJ2-7	TRBV18	13	CASSPITDYEQYF	TGTGCCAGCTCACCAATTACTGACTACGAGCAGTACTTC
-	-	TRBJ2-7	TRBV5-5	12	CASSSRGGEQYF	TGTGCCAGCAGCTCCAGGGGAGGCGAGCAGTACTTC
-	-	TRBJ2-1	TRBV7-7	14	CASSLELGDNEQFF	TGTGCTAGCAGCTTAGAGCTCGGGGACAATGAGCAGTTCTTC
-	-	TRBJ1-4	TRBV19	14	CASSARQRAEKLFF	TGTGCCAGTAGTGCGAGACAGCGGGCCGAAAAACTGTTTTTT
-	-	TRBJ2-7	TRBV11-2	14	CASSLSALIYEQYF	TGTGCCAGCAGCTTGTCGGCCTTGATCTACGAGCAGTACTTC
TRBD2	-	TRBJ2-3	TRBV6-1	15	CASMWGGDYTDTQYF	TGTGCCAGCATGTGGGGGGGTGACTACACAGATACGCAGTATTTT
TRBD1	-	TRBJ2-7	TRBV19	17	CASSRPGTGGGTYEQYF	TGTGCCAGTAGTCGTCCCGGGACAGGGGGCGGCACCTACGAGCAGTACTTC
TRBD1	-	TRBJ2-7	TRBV30	14	CAWSYAGTGVEQYF	TGTGCCTGGAGCTATGCCGGGACAGGGGTCGAGCAGTACTTC
-	-	TRBJ2-7	TRBV5-4	15	CASSLEGRDKYEQYF	TGTGCCAGCAGCTTGGAGGGGCGGGATAAGTACGAGCAGTACTTC
-	once	TRBJ2-5	TRBV27	16	CASSFLGSFRQETQYF	TGTGCCAGCAGTTTTTTGGGCAGTTTTCGGCAAGAGACCCAGTACTTC
-	-	TRBJ1-4	TRBV6-1	15	CASSAGLGPNEKLFF	TGTGCCAGCAGTGCAGGGTTAGGGCCTAACGAAAAACTGTTTTTT
-	-	TRBJ1-1	TRBV27	14	CASSLSWLNTEAFF	TGTGCCAGCAGTTTATCTTGGTTGAACACTGAAGCTTTCTTT
TRBD2	-	TRBJ2-1	TRBV9	17	CASSVGGFREVRDEQFF	TGTGCCAGCAGCGTAGGGGGGTTCCGGGAGGTGAGGGATGAGCAGTTCTTC
-	-	TRBJ2-7	TRBV29-1	17	CSVGVTPLYLRGYEQYF	TGCAGCGTTGGAGTCACCCCCTTATACCTCAGGGGTTACGAGCAGTACTTC
-	-	TRBJ2-1	TRBV7-9	8	CASTLGFF	TGTGCCAGCACCCTTGGGTTCTTC
-	-	TRBJ1-2	TRBV25-1	13	CASSGGVGNGYTF	TGTGCCAGCAGTGGAGGGGTGGGGAATGGCTACACCTTC
-	-	TRBJ1-5	TRBV7-2	15	CASSPSGYSNQPQHF	TGTGCCAGCAGCCCTAGTGGGTATAGCAATCAGCCCCAGCATTTT
-	-	TRBJ2-1	TRBV27	14	CASSLQGGDNEQFF	TGTGCCAGCAGTTTGCAGGGGGGGGACAATGAGCAGTTCTTC
-	-	TRBJ1-3	TRBV2	14	CASLEGHSGNTIYF	TGTGCCAGCTTAGAGGGACACTCTGGAAACACCATATATTTT
-	-	TRBJ1-4	TRBV7-9	15	CASSLAGAPNEKLFF	TGTGCCAGCAGCTTAGCGGGGGCGCCTAATGAAAAACTGTTTTTT
-	-	TRBJ1-1	TRBV30	15	CAWSVRPGVNTEAFF	TGTGCCTGGAGTGTCCGACCCGGTGTGAACACTGAAGCTTTCTTT
-	-	TRBJ1-3	TRBV15	15	CATSREGNSGNTIYF	TGTGCCACCAGCAGAGAAGGAAACTCTGGAAACACCATATATTTT
TRBD1	-	TRBJ2-7	TRBV5-1	14	CASSLGDSTYEQYF	TGCGCCAGCAGCTTGGGGGACAGCACCTACGAGCAGTACTTC
TRBD1	-	TRBJ2-3	TRBV5-1	15	CASSLGQGAADTQYF	TGCGCCAGCAGCCTGGGACAGGGAGCAGCAGATACGCAGTATTTT
TRBD1	-	TRBJ1-4	TRBV27	16	CASSRKTGEGNEKLFF	TGTGCCAGCAGCAGAAAAACAGGGGAAGGTAATGAAAAACTGTTTTTT
TRBD2	-	TRBJ2-5	TRBV30	19	CAWSTRGFLAGGPLETQYF	TGTGCCTGGAGTACTAGGGGTTTTCTAGCGGGAGGGCCGTTGGAGACCCAGTACTTC
-	-	TRBJ2-7	TRBV21-1	16	CASSMGSAGLYYEQYF	TGTGCCAGCAGCATGGGTTCCGCGGGACTATACTACGAGCAGTACTTC
-	once	TRBJ2-7	TRBV10-2	13	CASSEGGPYEQYF	TGCGCCAGCAGTGAGGGGGGGCCCTACGAGCAGTACTTC
-	once	TRBJ2-3	TRBV30	13	CAWGRENTDTQYF	TGTGCCTGGGGCAGGGAGAACACAGATACGCAGTATTTT
-	-	TRBJ1-5	TRBV25-1	14	CASSEREGDQPQHF	TGTGCCAGCAGTGAACGAGAGGGCGATCAGCCCCAGCATTTT
-	-	TRBJ1-1	TRBV30	13	CAWTLGRNTEAFF	TGTGCCTGGACCCTAGGCCGGAACACTGAAGCTTTCTTT
-	-	TRBJ2-7	TRBV5-1	13	CASSLEPPYEQYF	TGCGCCAGCAGCTTGGAACCCCCCTACGAGCAGTACTTC
TRBD2	-	TRBJ2-2	TRBV15	17	CATRSPTSGRSIGELFF	TGTGCCACCAGGTCCCCGACTAGCGGGAGAAGTATCGGGGAGCTGTTTTTT
-	-	TRBJ2-7	TRBV5-1	17	CASSTYYRAGTSAGQYF	TGCGCCAGCAGCACCTACTACAGGGCGGGCACGTCCGCCGGGCAGTACTTC
-	-	TRBJ1-4	TRBV29-1	13	CSVVSSTNEKLFF	TGCAGCGTTGTCTCGTCAACTAATGAAAAACTGTTTTTT
TRBD1	once	TRBJ1-1	TRBV6-4	13	CASSEDRGAEAFF	TGTGCCAGCAGTGAAGACAGGGGGGCTGAAGCTTTCTTT
-	-	TRBJ2-5	TRBV4-1	13	CASSQGQYETQYF	TGCGCCAGCAGCCAAGGACAGTACGAGACCCAGTACTTC
-	-	TRBJ1-3	TRBV28	11	CASVSANTIYF	TGTGCCAGCGTTTCGGCGAACACCATATATTTT
-	-	TRBJ2-7	TRBV7-8	15	CASSSYGGHTYEQYF	TGTGCCAGCAGCTCGTATGGGGGACATACCTACGAGCAGTACTTC
-	-	TRBJ2-7	TRBV6-5	15	CASSYSDASSYEQYF	TGTGCCAGCAGTTACTCCGACGCCAGCTCCTACGAGCAGTACTTC
TRBD1	-	TRBJ1-3	TRBV7-6	17	CASSVGQRLSSGNTIYF	TGTGCCAGCAGCGTGGGACAGAGGTTATCCTCTGGAAACACCATATATTTT
-	-	TRBJ2-3	TRBV5-1	11	CASSRTDTQYF	TGCGCCAGCAGCCGCACAGATACGCAGTATTTT
TRBD1	once	TRBJ2-3	TRBV14	17	CASSQKGQGTFRLAQYF	TGTGCCAGCAGCCAGAAAGGACAGGGGACATTCAGGTTGGCGCAGTATTTT
TRBD1	once	TRBJ2-1	TRBV29-1	14	CSVEGTGAYNEQFF	TGCAGCGTTGAGGGGACAGGGGCCTACAATGAGCAGTTCTTC
-	-	TRBJ1-5	TRBV28	12	CASSFPLQPQHF	TGTGCCAGCAGTTTCCCCCTTCAGCCCCAGCATTTT
-	-	TRBJ2-5	TRBV28	13	CASTQIGGETQYF	TGTGCCAGCACCCAAATCGGGGGTGAGACCCAGTACTTC
-	-	TRBJ1-1	TRBV6-5	13	CASSLGANTEAFF	TGTGCCAGCAGTTTGGGGGCCAACACTGAAGCTTTCTTT
-	-	TRBJ1-5	TRBV6-5	16	CASSYRVLGGGQPQHF	TGTGCCAGCAGTTACCGTGTTTTGGGAGGCGGTCAGCCCCAGCATTTT
-	-	TRBJ1-4	TRBV7-9	12	CASSSVNEKLFF	TGTGCCAGCAGCTCCGTAAATGAAAAACTGTTTTTT
TRBD1	-	TRBJ1-1	TRBV6-6	15	CASSQSPGQGNEAFF	TGTGCCAGCAGCCAATCCCCCGGACAGGGGAATGAAGCTTTCTTT
-	-	TRBJ1-4	TRBV5-1	15	CASATGSRSDEKLFF	TGCGCCAGCGCAACAGGTAGTCGCTCGGATGAAAAACTGTTTTTT
-	-	TRBJ1-4	TRBV25-1	15	CASSGIQGFNEKLFF	TGTGCCAGCAGTGGCATACAGGGCTTTAATGAAAAACTGTTTTTT
-	-	TRBJ2-5	TRBV11-3	13	CASSYSDQETQYF	TGTGCCAGCAGCTATAGCGACCAAGAGACCCAGTACTTC
-	once	TRBJ1-2	TRBV28	13	CASSPEKLGGYTF	TGTGCCAGCAGTCCCGAGAAGCTGGGGGGCTACACCTTC
TRBD2	-	TRBJ2-7	TRBV29-1	13	CSVMRGSSYEQYF	TGCAGCGTGATGCGGGGGAGCTCCTACGAGCAGTACTTC
-	-	TRBJ2-7	TRBV7-8	15	CASSQFGGLGYEQYF	TGTGCCAGCAGCCAGTTTGGTGGCTTGGGCTACGAGCAGTACTTC
-	-	TRBJ2-1	TRBV30	11	CAWSGRDEQFF	TGTGCCTGGAGTGGGAGGGATGAGCAGTTCTTC